This entry concerns a single TCR beta chain. Looked up from germline, CDR1 is SGHRS and CDR2 is YFSETQ. There are 14 residues in the CDR3. V was trimmed by 4 bases and J by 4 bases, leaving 12 bases between them. The repertoire was sequenced with immunoSEQ multiplex PCR; TCRdb's copy has only in-frame clones and lacks some. This table has some 80,000 clones, roughly nine tenths appearing once. The data stem from a study of T cell changes during pregnancy in multiple sclerosis. The TCR comes from a female donor with multiple sclerosis, enrolled in a pregnancy study. The rearrangement links TRBV5-1 to TRBJ2-1, with D possibly being TRBD1 (6 bases). Sequenced here: peripheral blood, sampled before pregnancy. The CDR3 sequence is CASSLRTVYNEQFF. CDR3 DNA sequence: TGCGCCAGCAGCCTACGGACAGTTTACAATGAGCAGTTCTTC.